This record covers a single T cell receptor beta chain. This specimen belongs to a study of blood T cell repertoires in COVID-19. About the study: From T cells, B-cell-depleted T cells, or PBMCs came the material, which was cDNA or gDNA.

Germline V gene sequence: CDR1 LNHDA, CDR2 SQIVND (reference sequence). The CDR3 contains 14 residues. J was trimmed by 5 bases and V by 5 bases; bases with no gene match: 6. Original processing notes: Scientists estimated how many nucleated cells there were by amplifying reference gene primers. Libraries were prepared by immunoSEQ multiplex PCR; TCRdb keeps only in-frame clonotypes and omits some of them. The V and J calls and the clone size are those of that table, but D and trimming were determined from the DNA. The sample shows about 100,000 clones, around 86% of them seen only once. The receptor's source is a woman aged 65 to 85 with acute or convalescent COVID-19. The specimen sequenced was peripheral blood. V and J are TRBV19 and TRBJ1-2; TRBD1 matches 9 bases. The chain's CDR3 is CASSLGGTGYGYTF. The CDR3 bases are TGTGCCAGTAGTTTGGGAGGGACAGGGTATGGCTACACCTTC.